This TCR beta chain came from a study of blood T cells in healthy people across ages (dated by TCRdb to 2014 to 2015). Regarding the research as a whole: In model experiments, template switching captured about one uniquely barcoded TCR beta cDNA molecule for every two T cells. Using deep sequencing normalized with unique cDNA molecular identifiers, the study measured how TCR beta repertoire diversity changes with age. Donors were grouped into four age groups: young (average approximately 15 years), middle-aged (39), aged (around 60) and long-lived (roughly 80). Donors of different ages were randomly distributed across sequencing lanes to avoid experimental bias. The study analyzed two additional independent replicas of 1 million unique cDNA reads from the same blood draw for two donors, one aged 18 to 29 and one aged 80 or older.

The method was 5' RACE. The instrument given in TCRdb is Illumina HiSeq 2500. A second about 6 to 11 cycle PCR used a sample-barcoded 5' primer and a J-beta primer mix. A template-switch 5' adaptor carrying 12 random nucleotides introduced a unique molecular identifier onto each TCR beta cDNA molecule. Each sample yielded at least 2.5 million CDR3-containing paired-end reads. All of the RNA was converted into first-strand cDNA using the Mint cDNA synthesis kit, with a TRBC-specific oligonucleotide serving as the primer. All cDNA was treated with uracil-DNA glycosylase and then went through a first 18-cycle PCR with the universal primers M1SS and BC2_uni_R. As for the authors' bioinformatics: Each sample was normalized by randomly selecting 1 million high-quality reads, each carrying a distinct molecular identifier. Instead of being binned into consensus sequences, reads with shared molecular identifiers were discarded. CDR3 identification, clonotype clustering and error correction used MiTCR with a Q25 quality threshold and the strictest error-elimination algorithm. A nonparametric unseen species model with Euler transformation was used to estimate a lower bound on total TCR beta diversity. TCRdb ran its own pipeline on the public reads, namely fastp trimming at Q25 and MiXCR clone calling, and kept in-frame beta chains. When rows share a CDR3 protein, they turn into one entry using the most common DNA and genes. None of the V and J calls come from the authors' own analysis; TCRdb made them. The sample table holds some 750,000 distinct CDR3 sequences, of which roughly 20% were seen once. The ten largest clones take up less than 25% of the sample.

The donors were roughly 38 Caucasian individuals from Russia, aged 6 to 90 years, who were systemically healthy. Each donor gave 8 to 10 milliliters of peripheral blood, drawn into EDTA-treated Vacutainer tubes. PBMCs were isolated by Ficoll-Paque density-gradient centrifugation, with at least 6.5 million obtained per sample. Trizol reagent was used to extract total RNA from PBMCs, with at least 5.5 micrograms per sample. The percentages of naive CD45RAhigh/CD27high T cells were determined by flow cytometry on a PBMC aliquot from every donor. The research as a whole found: Because the CMV infection status of the donors was unknown, age-related changes in expanded clonotypes may potentially have been confounded. As age increased, observed TCR beta diversity per million T cells dropped in a roughly linear way, and a significant reduction was already evident by age 40. Total diversity estimates from one million sequenced T cells were considered lower bounds and underestimates. Since profiling was done on bulk unsorted PBMCs, naive and antigen-experienced compartments could not be conclusively compared. Compared with the aged group, the long-lived group had more naive CD4+ T cells, fewer expanded clones and increased TCR diversity, suggesting age selection. There was a strong correlation between observed TCR beta diversity and the percentage of naive T cells measured by flow cytometry.

The CDR3 runs 14 amino acids, cysteine and phenylalanine included. The only DNA kept is the CDR3, 42 bases in frame from the first base. CDR1 and CDR2, per the germline V gene, are LGHNA and YSLEER. The junction shows trimming of 1 base on V and 7 bases on J, and the gene matches do not reach 2 bases of it. This clonotype was found many times. The antigen this receptor binds is unknown. Base qualities are not at hand, and no much larger clone is one base apart. This TCR was sampled from a man aged 65 to 79 in good health. The sample taken for sequencing was blood. The chain is assembled from TRBV4-3 and TRBJ1-4; a stretch of 8 junction bases matches TRBD1. The CDR3 has the sequence CASSQGTGSEKLFF. Read as DNA, the sequence is TGCGCCAGCAGCCAAGGGACAGGGAGTGAAAAACTGTTTTTT.